This is a list of T cell receptor beta chains from one sample in a study of blood T cell repertoires in COVID-19. Here immunoSEQ multiplex PCR was the method, and the copy in TCRdb shows in-frame clones only, minus some. The repertoire consists of roughly 120,000 clones, with roughly 90% occurring once and the leading ten covering less than 5%. The sequencing input was peripheral blood. The receptors were gathered from a man aged 60-69 years with COVID-19, enrolled during active disease. Both conserved end residues are part of each CDR3. D genes are given only for firm matches. A row's size may be missing; if present it is once, few, many or a size class.

TRBJ2-2,-,-,TRBV6-5,TGTGCCAGCAGTCCTCGGCCAGGGGACACCGGGGAGCTGTTTTTT,CASSPRPGDTGELFF
TRBJ2-6,-,-,TRBV2,TGTGCCAGCAGTGAGAAGGGGCCAAGAATCTCTGGGGCCAACGTCCTGACTTTC,CASSEKGPRISGANVLTF
TRBJ2-2,-,-,TRBV15,TGTGCCACCAGCAGAGCAGGCACAGGCACCGGGGAGCTGTTTTTT,CATSRAGTGTGELFF
TRBJ1-2,TRBD1,-,TRBV19,TGTGCCAGTAGTATCGTGGGACAGGGAAACTATGGCTACACCTTC,CASSIVGQGNYGYTF
TRBJ1-5,-,-,TRBV20-1,TGCAGTGCTAGTGGAAGGAGCGAGCAGCCCCAGCATTTT,CSASGRSEQPQHF
TRBJ1-2,TRBD1,-,TRBV5-1,TGCGCCAGCAGCTTGGGACAGGGCGGAAACTATGGCTACACCTTC,CASSLGQGGNYGYTF
TRBJ2-2,TRBD2,few,TRBV2,TGTGCCAGTTCCCGCGGGACTATAAACACCGGGGAGCTGTTTTTT,CASSRGTINTGELFF
TRBJ1-1,-,-,TRBV6-6,TGTGCCAGCAGTTACTACTTGAGATCAAAAAACACTGAAGCTTTCTTT,CASSYYLRSKNTEAFF
TRBJ2-1,-,-,TRBV30,TGTGCCTGCTACGTCCGGGTTGGCTACAATGAGCAGTTCTTC,CACYVRVGYNEQFF
TRBJ1-1,TRBD1,once,TRBV2,TGTGCCAGCCGGACAGGGGGGACTGAAGCTTTCTTT,CASRTGGTEAFF